The rows below give T cell receptor beta chains drawn from one sample of a study of T-cell reconstitution after alpha-beta-depleted transplantation in children. TCRdb reprocessed the PCR reads with MiXCR, giving one entry per CDR3 protein. The table records under 450,000 distinct CDR3 sequences, about 16% of them present only once. Here the sequenced sample was PBMCs, mostly from graft donor cells, taken 360 days after TCRalphabeta/CD19-depleted stem cell transplant. All receptors derive from a boy in the first two years of life who had a stem cell transplant for Wiskott-Aldrich syndrome, so the T cells may come from the graft donor. Both conserved end residues are part of each CDR3. A D gene is named only where the DNA matches it firmly. Clone size is shown for a subset of rows, as once, few, many or a class of expanded clone.

J,size,V,D,CDR3,DNA
TRBJ2-5,.,TRBV29-1,.,CSVASRYQETQYF,TGCAGCGTTGCGTCCAGGTACCAAGAGACCCAGTACTTC
TRBJ1-2,few,TRBV4-1,.,CASSHKGRKNYGYTF,TGCGCCAGCAGCCACAAGGGACGGAAAAACTATGGCTACACCTTC
TRBJ2-7,.,TRBV4-3,TRBD2,CASSREREGRDEQYF,TGCGCCAGCAGCCGGGAGCGGGAGGGCCGAGACGAGCAGTACTTC
TRBJ2-7,once,TRBV10-2,TRBD2,CASSPDGSLAGPYEQYF,TGCGCCAGCAGTCCAGACGGGTCACTAGCGGGGCCCTACGAGCAGTACTTC
TRBJ1-5,few,TRBV6-2/TRBV6-3,TRBD1,CASSYWGQNSNQPQHF,TGTGCCAGCAGTTACTGGGGACAGAATAGCAATCAGCCCCAGCATTTT
TRBJ2-7,few,TRBV7-9,.,CASSREGPYEQYF,TGTGCCAGCAGCCGGGAAGGCCCCTACGAGCAGTACTTC
TRBJ2-1,many,TRBV24-1,TRBD2,CATSDTGLAGHRNEQFF,TGTGCCACCAGTGACACCGGACTAGCGGGCCACAGGAATGAGCAGTTCTTC
TRBJ1-1,many,TRBV12-3/TRBV12-4,.,CASSLSGNTEAFF,TGTGCCAGCAGCTTATCGGGGAACACTGAAGCTTTCTTT
TRBJ2-2,few,TRBV7-9,.,CASSPTGPGELFF,TGTGCCAGCAGCCCCACAGGGCCCGGGGAGCTGTTTTTT
TRBJ2-7,.,TRBV12-3/TRBV12-4,.,CASRGLASNEQYF,TGTGCCAGTCGGGGGCTAGCATCGAACGAGCAGTACTTC
TRBJ2-1,.,TRBV24-1,.,CATQVGGAYNEQFF,TGTGCCACCCAAGTTGGGGGAGCTTACAATGAGCAGTTCTTC
TRBJ2-5,few,TRBV20-1,TRBD2,CSARVLAGGKKETQYF,TGCAGTGCTAGAGTGCTAGCGGGAGGAAAGAAAGAGACCCAGTACTTC
TRBJ2-5,.,TRBV5-1,.,CASSFQPGTQETQYF,TGCGCCAGCAGCTTCCAGCCCGGGACGCAAGAGACCCAGTACTTC
TRBJ1-2,.,TRBV20-1,TRBD1,CSALTGPGYTF,TGCAGTGCGTTGACAGGGCCTGGCTACACCTTC
TRBJ2-7,once,TRBV6-5,.,CASSYTGGGLLYEQYF,TGTGCCAGCAGTTACACCGGTGGGGGACTCCTTTACGAGCAGTACTTC